This record concerns one T cell receptor beta chain sequence. This sample was included in a study of cytomegalovirus exposure and HLA in healthy donors. Vbeta (60) and Jbeta (13) primers were used in the PCR. Sequenced by immunoSEQ multiplex PCR; TCRdb stores in-frame clones only, minus some. The sample comprises approximately 51,000 clones, 81% of which are singletons, and about 2.3% rests with the top ten. The length of the CDR3 is 13 residues. Per the germline V gene, CDR1 is SGDLS and CDR2 is YYNGEE. Unmatched junction bases numbered 2, after V lost 2 bases and J lost 8 bases. Input material: PBMCs. The sequence was obtained from a boy aged 10-17 years in good health and CMV-seropositive. This chain uses TRBV9 with TRBJ2-1, with 9 bases identical to TRBD1. Here the CDR3 reads CASSVGDRDEQFF. The DNA for the CDR3 is TGTGCCAGCAGCGTGGGGGACAGGGATGAGCAGTTCTTC.